This TCR beta chain was identified in a study of T cells in Graves' hyperthyroidism and ophthalmopathy (dated by TCRdb to 2018 to 2020). Regarding the complete study: Peripheral blood samples were taken at the time of initial diagnosis, prior to any treatment. For training and testing, the 100 patients in the discovery cohort were randomly divided in a 7:3 ratio. Prospective prediction of ophthalmopathy was tested in an independent validation cohort of fewer than 20 hyperthyroidism patients and 15 to 17 patients who later progressed to ophthalmopathy. Thyroid tissue and blood T-cell repertoires from about six Graves' hyperthyroidism patients were also compared in the study. After blood sampling, hyperthyroidism patients were treated with methimazole at a starting dose of 30 mg daily, and ophthalmopathy patients were treated with high-dose intravenous methylprednisolone. The paper describes TCR Vbeta CDR3 sequencing of 140 or so peripheral blood samples, made up of about 41 ophthalmopathy patients, roughly 80 hyperthyroidism patients and roughly 17 progressor patients. To identify TCR V-J signatures that set the groups apart, the researchers used a discovery cohort of approximately 98 patients, made up of 43 with Graves' ophthalmopathy and some 55 with stable Graves' hyperthyroidism.

TCR beta CDR3 regions were amplified from RNA transcripts. The first round of RT-PCR for the TCR CDR3 was performed with the HTBI primer set and the Qiagen OneStep RT-PCR kit. A second multiplex PCR round built the libraries, followed by size selection and purification. The libraries were sequenced on an Illumina HiSeq2000 using paired-end 100 bp reads. The authors' analysis ran thus. SOAPnuke was used to process the raw data, with reads discarded if the reads contained adapters or uncalled bases, had a mean Phred below 15, or lacked an exact constant-primer or identifier match. High-quality paired reads were merged with COPE v1.2.5, and unique nucleotide sequences were defined as clonotypes. Clonotypes were aligned to IMGT TRBV, TRBD and TRBJ reference segments using MiTCR v1.1. The analysis was restricted to V-J combinations with a frequency above 0.0001, which together covered 99% to 99.2% of the repertoires. The TCS score was defined as the ratio of F50 (clonal expansion) to E x V (chaos), calculated using BLOSUM62-based TCRdist between CDR3 peptides within each V-J. Welch's t-statistics and random forest reduced several hundred V-J features to roughly 13, which were used in a naive Bayes classifier (R e1071). Starting from the raw public reads, TCRdb applied fastp trimming at Q25, assembled clones with MiXCR and retained in-frame beta chains. Rows with a matching CDR3 protein are joined into one entry that keeps the most common DNA and genes. Clone size and V and J calls follow TCRdb, not the original study. The sample table records 300,000 to 450,000 distinct CDR3 sequences; around a sixth of these occur just once. The top ten hold around a quarter of the sample.

The research as a whole found: Blood samples also contained most of the expanded thyroid clonotypes (frequency above 0.001), which suggests that blood repertoires may reflect thyroid immune responses. Sample size was not statistically predetermined, and blinding of investigators to group allocation was not performed. A model built on a 13 V-J signature distinguished ophthalmopathy from stable hyperthyroidism, reaching roughly 88% sensitivity and about 81% specificity in cross-validation and 80%/75% in testing. In validation, the model predicted progression to ophthalmopathy with 55% to 71% sensitivity and less than 75% specificity, a median of approximately 6.5 months before onset.

This clonotype was counted between two and nine times. There is no known antigen for this receptor. Qualities for individual bases were not recorded, and no much larger clone is one base off. The V and J ends are trimmed by 1 base and 7 bases, leaving 13 bases between them. The CDR1 and CDR2 encoded by the germline V gene (reference sequence) are DFQATT and SNEGSKA. The CDR3 runs 13 residues from the cysteine to the phenylalanine. The only DNA kept is the CDR3, 39 bases in frame from the first base. Hyperthyroidism patients were newly diagnosed, had a disease duration of under 2 months, and were aged 18 to 65 years. Any patient with an uncontrolled infection, another autoimmune disease, pregnancy or lactation was excluded. Diagnoses were based on clinical symptoms, serum thyroxine and TRAb, thyroid ultrasound and orbital computed tomography. Blood from progressor patients was drawn when they were first diagnosed with hyperthyroidism, before any ophthalmopathy symptoms appeared. Ficoll-Paque density gradient centrifugation was used to isolate PBMCs from approximately 11 ml of fresh peripheral blood. Progressor patients were first diagnosed with Graves' hyperthyroidism and then developed ophthalmopathy during follow-up. Trizol reagent was used to extract total RNA, and RNA quality was then checked on an Agilent 2100 Bioanalyzer.

The V and J genes are TRBV20-1 and TRBJ2-5; no D gene call is confident. Sequencing was done on a sample of blood. The TCR originated in a woman aged 18-35 years with Graves' hyperthyroidism that later progressed to Graves' ophthalmopathy. The CDR3 has the sequence CSARVSSVRTQYF. The nucleotides read TGCAGTGCTAGAGTCTCGAGCGTTCGGACCCAGTACTTC.